This entry lists 25 T cell receptor beta chains sequenced from one sample in a study of cytomegalovirus exposure and HLA in healthy donors. A multiplex PCR was run with 60 Vbeta primers and 13 Jbeta primers. Libraries were prepared by immunoSEQ multiplex PCR; TCRdb keeps only in-frame clonotypes and omits some of them. Of some 200,000 clones in the sample, 75% to 85% were seen once. Material for sequencing was PBMCs. The receptors derive from a woman aged 55-70 years in good health and CMV-seropositive.

This clone was observed a few times. The J gene is TRBJ1-5, the V gene TRBV29-1, with 7 bases matching TRBD1. This CDR3 has 14 residues. V trimming: 3 bases; J trimming: 2 bases; junction bases outside the gene matches: 4. Germline V lookup: CDR1 SQVTM, CDR2 ANQGSEA. The CDR3 nucleotides read TGCAGCGTTGAGACAGGGTTTGGCAATCAGCCCCAGCATTTT. It specifies CSVETGFGNQPQHF.

The chain is built from TRBV7-8 and TRBJ2-7; no firm D call. The CDR3 length is 15 residues. V was trimmed by 1 base and J by 2 bases, leaving 12 bases between them. Germline values: CDR1 SGHVS, CDR2 FQNEAQ. The CDR3 DNA sequence: TGTGCCAGCAGCTTAGTGGCGGATAGTGCCTACGAGCAGTACTTC. Residues: CASSLVADSAYEQYF. The complete variable domain, with remaining parts taken from reference TRBV7-8 and TRBJ2-7, reads GAGVSQSPRYKVAKRGQDVALRCDPISGHVSLFWYQQALGQGPEFLTYFQNEAQLDKSGLPSDRFFAERPEGSVSTLKIQRTQQEDSAVYLCASSLVADSAYEQYFGPGTRLTVT.

The chain carries TRBV27 and TRBJ2-2; 9 bases align to TRBD1. The ends lost 6 bases at V and 4 bases at J; junction bases unmatched: 6. This CDR3 region has 15 residues. Per germline, CDR1 MNHEY and CDR2 SMNVEV (reference sequence). CDR3 sequence (DNA): TGTGCCAGCAGAGAAACAGGGGGCTTCACCGGGGAGCTGTTTTTT. Encoded protein: CASRETGGFTGELFF.

The chain joins TRBV6-6 to TRBJ2-7, with D tentatively TRBD1 (6 bases). V lost 2 bases to trimming and J lost 3 bases, with 8 bases between them. Germline lookup yields CDR1 MNHNY and CDR2 SVGAGI (reference sequence). The CDR3 totals 13 residues. In nucleotides, the CDR3 is TGTGCCAGCAGTTACGAGGACAGCTACGAGCAGTACTTC. Translation: CASSYEDSYEQYF.

The V and J genes are TRBV7-2 and TRBJ2-5; TRBD2 matches at 8 bases. V lost 3 bases, J lost 1 base, and 7 bases stayed unmatched. The CDR3 spans 16 residues. Germline CDR1 and CDR2: SGHTA and FQGNSA. The CDR3: CASSLSGGGLQETQYF. The DNA for the CDR3 is TGTGCCAGCAGCTTGTCCGGGGGGGGCCTCCAAGAGACCCAGTACTTC.

There are a few counts of this clone. Other DNA sequences within the sample encode an identical CDR3. This chain uses TRBV6-5 with TRBJ1-1, with 8 nucleotides matching TRBD1. V lost 9 bases to trimming and J lost 0 bases; unmatched junction nucleotides: 3. The CDR3 is made up of 13 amino acids. In germline, CDR1 is MNHEY, CDR2 SVGAGI. CDR3 residues: CASNRGLNTEAFF. DNA of the CDR3: TGTGCCAGTAACAGGGGGTTGAACACTGAAGCTTTCTTT.

Worth noting for this clone: In the same sample, other DNA sequences code for this CDR3. The chain joins TRBV7-2 to TRBJ1-1; D is uncertain. The CDR3 extends over 13 amino acids. V shed 3 bases and J shed 1 base, with 6 bases lying between them. The germline gives CDR1 SGHTA, CDR2 FQGNSA. The CDR3 reads CASSLGRNTEAFF. In DNA form, the CDR3 reads TGTGCCAGCAGCTTGGGCAGGAACACTGAAGCTTTCTTT.

CDR3 nucleotides: TGTGCCAGCAGTTTAGATTCGCGGCTCGGGGGAGATGAAGCTTTCTTT. This gives the protein CASSLDSRLGGDEAFF. The chain couples TRBV27 to TRBJ1-1; perhaps TRBD1 as D (5 bases). There are 16 residues in the CDR3. Trimming shortened V by 2 bases and J by 7 bases, and 20 bases separated the two germline ends. Germline V gene lookup returns CDR1 MNHEY and CDR2 SMNVEV (reference sequence).

This sequence joins TRBV28 and TRBJ1-2; 9 nucleotides agree with TRBD1. In germline, CDR1 is MDHEN, CDR2 SYDVKM. Germline trimming cut 4 bases from V and 4 bases from J; bases unmatched to any gene: 7. CDR3 length: 15 residues. DNA of the CDR3: TGTGCCAGCAGTTCCCTGACAGGGGGGGGCTATGGCTACACCTTC. Amino acid sequence: CASSSLTGGGYGYTF.

V gene TRBV19 combines with J gene TRBJ2-7; D is undetermined. V lost 11 bases to trimming and J lost 2 bases, with 10 bases between them. The CDR3 has 11 amino acids. The germline V gene encodes CDR1 LNHDA and CDR2 SQIVND (reference sequence). As DNA, the CDR3 is TGTGCCGGTCGGCGGACCTACGAGCAGTACTTC. Translating gives CAGRRTYEQYF.

This clone was seen only a few times. The chain is built from TRBV5-6 and TRBJ1-1; 8 bases match TRBD1. Germline V gene lookup returns CDR1 SGHDT and CDR2 YYEEEE. J gave up 1 base and V 1 base, and 3 bases lay outside the gene matches. This CDR3 has 15 residues. CDR3 residues: CASSLSGGPNTEAFF. The DNA for the CDR3 is TGTGCCAGCAGCTTGTCAGGGGGCCCGAACACTGAAGCTTTCTTT.

This sequence joins TRBV29-1 and TRBJ2-5, with D maybe TRBD1 (5 bases). Trimming left V 2 bases short and J 4 bases short, with 11 bases between. The CDR3 has 13 residues. The V gene's germline CDR1 is SQVTM and CDR2 ANQGSEA. The CDR3, as DNA: TGCAGCGTTGAAAAAGGGGCAGGAGAGACCCAGTACTTC. It yields the protein CSVEKGAGETQYF.

This chain joins TRBV29-1 and TRBJ1-3, with 12 bases identical to TRBD1. Germline-derived CDR1 and CDR2 are SQVTM and ANQGSEA. The length of the CDR3 is 15 residues. V gave up 4 bases and J gave up 6 bases; unmatched junction bases: 7. CDR3 protein: CSVVGQGAAENTIYF. The CDR3, as DNA: TGCAGCGTTGTGGGACAGGGGGCGGCGGAAAACACCATATATTTT.

V and J are TRBV2 and TRBJ1-6, with 8 bases aligning to TRBD1. Germline V gene sequence: CDR1 SNHLY, CDR2 FYNNEI. The ends lost 9 bases at V and 9 bases at J; junction bases unmatched: 10. The CDR3 length is 14 residues. The CDR3, as DNA: TGTGCCAGTACGTATGGACAGGGAGTTTCACCCCTCCACTTT. This codes for CASTYGQGVSPLHF.

The genes are TRBV25-1 and TRBJ1-6; no clear D. The CDR3 sequence is 13 residues long. CDR1 MGHDK and CDR2 SYGVNS come from the germline V gene. The germline V and J ends were trimmed by 2 bases and 7 bases, with 6 bases remaining between them. The CDR3 DNA follows: TGTGCCAGCAGTGAACTAAAGAATTCACCCCTCCACTTT. Its protein product is CASSELKNSPLHF.

This sequence joins TRBV19 and TRBJ2-6, with TRBD1 as a possible D gene (5 bases). This CDR3 is 17 amino acids long. Trimming removed 3 bases at V and 4 bases at J, with 16 bases between. In germline, CDR1 is LNHDA, CDR2 SQIVND (reference sequence). The CDR3 is CASSMVRAGMGANVLTF. The CDR3 region has the DNA TGTGCCAGTAGTATGGTTCGGGCAGGGATGGGGGCCAACGTCCTGACTTTC. Filled out from reference TRBV19 and TRBJ2-6, the complete variable domain reads DGGITQSPKYLFRKEGQNVTLSCEQNLNHDAMYWYRQDPGQGLRLIYYSQIVNDFQKGDIAEGYSVSREKKESFPLTVTSAQKNPTAFYLCASSMVRAGMGANVLTFGAGSRLTVL.

The chain uses TRBV15 and TRBJ2-5; 9 nucleotides line up with TRBD1. Germline CDR1 LNHNV, CDR2 YYDKDF (reference sequence). This CDR3 has 18 residues. Germline trimming cut 2 bases from V and 0 bases from J; bases unmatched to any gene: 10. CDR3 nucleotides: TGTGCCACCAGCAGACGACGGACAGGGGATTGGTACCAAGAGACCCAGTACTTC. It encodes CATSRRRTGDWYQETQYF. The entire variable domain, with the rest obtained from reference TRBV15 and TRBJ2-5, is as follows: DAMVIQNPRYQVTQFGKPVTLSCSQTLNHNVMYWYQQKSSQAPKLLFHYYDKDFNNEADTPDNFQSRRPNTSFCFLDIRSPGLGDTAMYLCATSRRRTGDWYQETQYFGPGTRLLVL.

This rearrangement joins TRBV6-1 to TRBJ2-7; 8 bases are shared with TRBD2. Germline V gene data show CDR1 as MNHNS and CDR2 as SASEGT. The CDR3 loop spans 19 amino acids. J gave up 5 bases and V 4 bases, and 22 bases lay outside the gene matches. In DNA, the CDR3 is TGTGCCAGCAGTGGGCCCATTAGCGGGGAAAGTCCCATTGGGAACGAGCAGTACTTC. This codes for CASSGPISGESPIGNEQYF.

The chain has TRBV18 and TRBJ2-2, with 8 positions matching TRBD1. Per germline, CDR1 KGHSH and CDR2 LQKENI. The ends lost 6 bases at V and 1 base at J; junction bases unmatched: 4. This CDR3 contains 15 residues. The CDR3 here is CASSPGTGNTGELFF. CDR3 DNA: TGTGCCAGCTCGCCCGGGACAGGGAACACCGGGGAGCTGTTTTTT.

The J gene is TRBJ1-6, the V gene TRBV4-3; 8 bases are shared with TRBD1. Losses at the gene ends were 0 bases for V and 10 bases for J; bases not matched to a gene: 11. The CDR3 sequence is 17 residues long. CDR1 is LGHNA, CDR2 YSLEER, per germline. The CDR3 bases are TGCGCCAGCAGCCAAGATAAGAGGGCAGGGGGCCGGTCACCCCTCCACTTT. It encodes CASSQDKRAGGRSPLHF.

The chain uses TRBV2 and TRBJ2-3, with D possibly being TRBD2 (5 bases). Germline values: CDR1 SNHLY, CDR2 FYNNEI. Trimming left V 7 bases short and J 4 bases short, with 15 bases between. CDR3 length: 14 amino acids. CDR3: CASTPGFLADTQYF. The CDR3, as DNA: TGTGCCAGCACCCCGGGGTTCTTAGCAGATACGCAGTATTTT.

The genes are TRBV7-9 and TRBJ1-4; TRBD1 aligns across 7 bases. CDR1 SEHNR and CDR2 FQNEAQ come from the germline V gene (reference sequence). The CDR3 has 15 residues. V shed 5 bases, J shed 8 bases, and the junction held 11 bases outside the gene matches. CDR3 amino acids: CASSTEGGVREKLFF. The CDR3 DNA is TGTGCCAGCAGCACAGAAGGGGGCGTAAGGGAAAAACTGTTTTTT.

This chain joins TRBV7-2 and TRBJ1-3; D call uncertain. V lost 0 bases and J lost 4, with 10 bases in between. The CDR3 is 15 residues long. Looked up from germline, CDR1 is SGHTA and CDR2 is FQGNSA. CDR3 in amino acids: CASSLARSRGNTIYF. CDR3 DNA: TGTGCCAGCAGCTTAGCAAGGTCCAGGGGAAACACCATATATTTT.

This clone was picked up one time. The rearrangement links TRBV28 to TRBJ1-5, with D perhaps matching TRBD1 (5 bases). V was shortened by 8 bases and J by 3 bases, with 29 bases between the two germline ends. This CDR3 region has 19 residues. The V gene's germline CDR1 is MDHEN and CDR2 SYDVKM. CDR3 sequence reads: CASFGGGTDHLGNNQPQHF. The CDR3, as DNA: TGTGCCAGCTTCGGAGGCGGGACCGATCATTTGGGGAACAATCAGCCCCAGCATTTT.

This clone was found once. The rearrangement links TRBV6-5 to TRBJ2-7; TRBD1 matches 8 bases. Germline CDR1 reads MNHEY; CDR2 reads SVGAGI. With 7 bases clipped from V and 5 bases from J, the junction kept 7 bases outside the gene matches. The CDR3 consists of 13 residues. The CDR3 DNA follows: TGTGCCAGCACCGGACAGGGAAACAACGAGCAGTACTTC. It translates to CASTGQGNNEQYF.